This T cell receptor beta chain emerged from a study of blood T cell repertoires in COVID-19. Study at large: The analysed material was cDNA or gDNA that came from T cells, B-cell-depleted T cells, or PBMCs.

CDR3 length: 16 amino acids. The ends were cut back, 6 bases at V and 0 bases at J, with 17 bases in the middle. CDR1 is KGHDR, CDR2 SFDVKD, per germline. The count of this clone is one. Generated by immunoSEQ multiplex PCR, the TCRdb table keeps only in-frame clones and is missing some. The sample holds roughly 80,000 clones; more than 70% are singletons and the top ten take approximately 14%. The V and J genes are TRBV24-1 and TRBJ2-7; D remains ambiguous. The sequenced sample was peripheral blood. The source is an older woman with acute or convalescent COVID-19. The CDR3 spells CATSKNEAPTSYEQYV. In DNA form, the CDR3 reads TGTGCCACCAGTAAAAACGAAGCCCCCACCTCCTACGAGCAGTACGTC.